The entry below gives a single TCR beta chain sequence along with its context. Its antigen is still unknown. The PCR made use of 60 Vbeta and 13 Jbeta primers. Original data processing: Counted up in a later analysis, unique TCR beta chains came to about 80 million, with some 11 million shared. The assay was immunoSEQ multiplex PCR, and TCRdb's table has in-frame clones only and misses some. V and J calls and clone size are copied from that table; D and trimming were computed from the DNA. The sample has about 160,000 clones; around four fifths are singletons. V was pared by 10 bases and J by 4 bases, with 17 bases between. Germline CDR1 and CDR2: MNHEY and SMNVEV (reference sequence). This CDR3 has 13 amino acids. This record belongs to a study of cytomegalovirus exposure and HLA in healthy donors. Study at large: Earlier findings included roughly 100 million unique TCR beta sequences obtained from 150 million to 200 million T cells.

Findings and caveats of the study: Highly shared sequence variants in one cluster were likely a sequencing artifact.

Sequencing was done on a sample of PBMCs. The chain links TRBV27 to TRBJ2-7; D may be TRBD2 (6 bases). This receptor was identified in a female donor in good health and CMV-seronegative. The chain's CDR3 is CATRDSGGYEQYF. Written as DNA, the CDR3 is TGTGCCACTAGGGACTCTGGGGGGTACGAGCAGTACTTC.